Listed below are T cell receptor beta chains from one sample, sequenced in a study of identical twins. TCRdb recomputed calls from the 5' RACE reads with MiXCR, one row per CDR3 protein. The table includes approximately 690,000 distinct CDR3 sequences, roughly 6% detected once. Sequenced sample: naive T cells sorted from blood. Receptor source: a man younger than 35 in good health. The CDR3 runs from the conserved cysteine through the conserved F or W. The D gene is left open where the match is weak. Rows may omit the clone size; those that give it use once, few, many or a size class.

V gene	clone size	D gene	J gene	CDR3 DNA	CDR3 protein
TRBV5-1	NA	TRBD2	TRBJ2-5	TGCGCCAGCAGCCTCGGGACTAGCGGGGGGTACCAAGAGACCCAGTACTTC	CASSLGTSGGYQETQYF
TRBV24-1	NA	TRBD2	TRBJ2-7	TGTGCCACCAGTGATTTCACTAGCGGGGGGTTCTACGAGCAGTACTTC	CATSDFTSGGFYEQYF
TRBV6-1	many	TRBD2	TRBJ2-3	TGTGCCAGCGGGCCCAGCGGGAGAGGCCCAGATACGCAGTATTTT	CASGPSGRGPDTQYF
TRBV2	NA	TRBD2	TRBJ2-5	TGTGCCAGCAACGCGGGAGCGGGGGAGACCCAGTACTTC	CASNAGAGETQYF
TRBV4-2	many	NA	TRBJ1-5	TGTGCCAGCAGCCAAGGTGGGGGGGCTCAGCCCCAGCATTTT	CASSQGGGAQPQHF
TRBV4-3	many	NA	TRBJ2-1	TGCGCCAGCAGCCGGGGACTTTCTGATTACAATGAGCAGTTCTTC	CASSRGLSDYNEQFF
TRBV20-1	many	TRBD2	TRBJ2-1	TGCAGTGCTAGCAGCGGGAGGGCCTACAATGAGCAGTTCTTC	CSASSGRAYNEQFF
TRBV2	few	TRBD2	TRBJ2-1	TGTGCCAGCAGTGAAGCTAGCGGGAGTGGTAATGAGCAGTTCTTC	CASSEASGSGNEQFF
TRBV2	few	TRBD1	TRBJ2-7	TGTGCCAGCAGAGAGACAGGGACGGACTACGAGCAGTACTTC	CASRETGTDYEQYF
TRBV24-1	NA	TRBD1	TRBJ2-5	TGTGCCACCAGTGATTTGACAGGGGCGGGAGAGACCCAGTACTTC	CATSDLTGAGETQYF
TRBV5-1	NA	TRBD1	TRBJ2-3	TGCGCCAGCAGCTCAGGGGGATCGAGCACAGATACGCAGTATTTT	CASSSGGSSTDTQYF
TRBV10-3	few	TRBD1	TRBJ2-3	TGTGCCATCAGTGGCGGGGACAGGGCTCTTGGAGATACGCAGTATTTT	CAISGGDRALGDTQYF
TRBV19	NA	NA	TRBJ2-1	TGTGCCAGTAGTATTCCAGGGTTCCCCAATGAGCAGTTCTTC	CASSIPGFPNEQFF
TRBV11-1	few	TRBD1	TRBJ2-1	TGTGCCAGCAGCTTAGAGAAACAGGGGCGAGGGAACAATGAGCAGTTCTTC	CASSLEKQGRGNNEQFF